Each of the 12 T cell receptor beta chains below was sequenced from the same sample in a study of patients and donors after allogeneic stem cell transplantation. A single record per CDR3 protein comes from TCRdb applying MiXCR to the RT-PCR reads. Among roughly 880,000 distinct CDR3 sequences, about a sixth were seen once, and the ten largest hold around 5.5%. The sequencing sample was made of blood, either unsorted or a sorted T cell fraction (not recorded which). These receptors were taken from a human donor who was either an allogeneic HSCT recipient or a stem cell or donor lymphocyte infusion donor (not recorded which). It is not recorded whose cells these are; they may come from a transplant donor.

The rearrangement links TRBV20-1 to TRBJ2-2, with TRBD2 matching over 9 bases. Germline V CDR1 and CDR2: DFQATT, SNEGSKA (reference sequence). With V trimmed by 2 bases and J by 4 bases, 5 bases remained unmatched. CDR3 length equals 15 residues. In DNA, the CDR3 is TGCAGTGCTAGACCCAGCGGGAGGACCACCGGGGAGCTGTTTTTT. Protein sequence: CSARPSGRTTGELFF.

V usage is TRBV11-2 and J usage is TRBJ2-1, with unresolved D. The CDR3 covers 13 residues. V was trimmed by 0 bases and J by 6 bases, leaving 6 bases between them. The germline V gene encodes CDR1 SGHAT and CDR2 FQNNGV. The CDR3 reads CASSLETFNEQFF. For the CDR3, the DNA is TGTGCCAGCAGCTTAGAAACTTTCAATGAGCAGTTCTTC.

This clonotype has just a few counts. The V call is TRBV6-1, the J call TRBJ2-3, with 11 bases fitting TRBD2. Germline-derived CDR1 and CDR2 are MNHNS and SASEGT. The CDR3 contains 14 residues. The V gene end was trimmed by 8 bases and the J gene end by 3 bases; junction bases not matched to a gene: 4. The CDR3 coding sequence is TGTGCCAGCCGTAGCGGGAGGGCGACAGATACGCAGTATTTT. As protein: CASRSGRATDTQYF.

The rearrangement links TRBV9 to TRBJ2-2, with D possibly TRBD2 on 5 matching bases. Germline CDR1 reads SGDLS; CDR2 reads YYNGEE. V was clipped by 0 bases and J by 9 bases, with 9 bases between them. The CDR3 extends over 13 amino acids. CDR3 sequence (DNA): TGTGCCAGCAGCGTAGCGAGCGGCTGGGAGCTGTTTTTT. This translates into CASSVASGWELFF.

The V call is TRBV29-1, the J call TRBJ1-1; D is unclear. The CDR3 sequence is 12 residues long. Germline CDR1 reads SQVTM; CDR2 reads ANQGSEA. Between the trimmed V and J ends, which lost 3 bases and 1 base, there was a span of 6 bases. The CDR3 nucleotides read TGCAGCGTTGACAGGCCGAACACTGAAGCTTTCTTT. This codes for CSVDRPNTEAFF.

This clonotype has only a few counts. The chain joins TRBV6-1 to TRBJ2-1, with D perhaps TRBD1 or TRBD2 (5 bases each). Deletions cut 6 bases from V and 4 bases from J, with 16 bases between. CDR3 size: 15 residues. Germline CDR1 MNHNS, CDR2 SASEGT. CDR3 DNA sequence: TGTGCCAGCAGCCCCGGGGCGGGCTATTACAATGAGCAGTTCTTC. It is translated as CASSPGAGYYNEQFF.

The chain couples TRBV20-1 to TRBJ2-1; 9 positions match TRBD2. The CDR3 covers 15 residues. The germline gives CDR1 DFQATT, CDR2 SNEGSKA (reference sequence). The V segment lost 6 bases and the J segment 4 bases; nucleotides outside the gene matches: 10. The CDR3 sequence: CSAQRSGRKYNEQFF. The CDR3 DNA follows: TGCAGTGCCCAGAGGAGCGGGAGGAAATACAATGAGCAGTTCTTC.

This clonotype turned up a few times. The gene calls are TRBV6-5 and TRBJ2-7; D is undetermined. CDR3 length equals 15 residues. CDR1 is MNHEY, CDR2 SVGAGI, per germline. V was shortened by 4 bases and J by 2 bases, with 15 bases between the two germline ends. DNA for the CDR3: TGTGCCAGCAGTTCCCCCCGGGCGGCCCCCTACGAGCAGTACTTC. Protein: CASSSPRAAPYEQYF.

This clonotype was observed many times. The J gene is TRBJ1-6, the V gene TRBV7-3; D possibly corresponds to TRBD1 (5 bases). Germline CDR1 is SGHTA and CDR2 is FQGTGA. V gave up 2 bases and J gave up 0 bases, with 14 bases separating them. The CDR3 sequence is 18 residues long. As DNA, the CDR3 is TGTGCCAGCAGCTTATTTGGGACGGGGAGCTCCTATAATTCACCCCTCCACTTT. Encoded protein: CASSLFGTGSSYNSPLHF.

This clonotype was seen more than once but under ten times. V is TRBV4-2 and J is TRBJ2-1; the D is unclear. Trimming stripped 0 bases from V and 9 bases from J, with 9 bases between. Germline CDR1 is LGHNA and CDR2 is YNFKEQ. The CDR3 is 13 residues long. CDR3 bases: TGTGCCAGCAGCCAAGATATTTTCAGTGAGCAGTTCTTC. Its translation: CASSQDIFSEQFF.

The rearrangement links TRBV24-1 to TRBJ1-5; D is ambiguous. The V gene lost 2 bases and the J gene lost 2 bases, with 12 bases spanning the gap. From germline, CDR1 is KGHDR and CDR2 SFDVKD. CDR3 length equals 16 residues. The chain's CDR3 is CATSDSVPGGNQPQHF. Written as DNA, the CDR3 is TGTGCCACCAGTGATTCGGTCCCGGGAGGCAATCAGCCCCAGCATTTT.

This rearrangement joins TRBV20-1 to TRBJ2-7, with 8 bases matching TRBD2. Per the germline V gene, CDR1 is DFQATT and CDR2 is SNEGSKA (reference sequence). The V segment lost 3 bases and the J segment 2 bases; nucleotides outside the gene matches: 3. The CDR3 length is 13 residues. The CDR3 region is CSASGTRTYEQYF. The CDR3 DNA follows: TGCAGTGCTAGTGGGACTAGAACCTACGAGCAGTACTTC.